This record concerns one T cell receptor (beta chain) sequence. Its antigen is not identified. The data were taken from a study of cytomegalovirus exposure and HLA in healthy donors. Assay: immunoSEQ multiplex PCR; the TCRdb copy retains only in-frame clones and omits some. The sample contains about 360,000 clones, about nine tenths of which appear only once. Study-wide results and limits: One later analysis, an examination of the approximately 120 validation repertoires, found that first-cohort TCR clusters tended to co-occur in them. Reports indicated that the classifier achieved high specificity and sensitivity in diagnosing cytomegalovirus status.

Germline V lookup: CDR1 KGHSH, CDR2 LQKENI. V was trimmed by 3 bases and J by 2 bases, leaving 13 bases between them. The CDR3 has 15 residues. The origin of this receptor is a woman aged 18-35 years in good health and CMV-seronegative. The sequenced sample consisted of PBMCs. J is TRBJ2-5 and V is TRBV18, with a weak D call TRBD1 (6 bases). The CDR3 sequence is CASSPQGIGQETQYF. For the CDR3, the DNA is TGTGCCAGCTCACCTCAGGGGATAGGGCAAGAGACCCAGTACTTC.